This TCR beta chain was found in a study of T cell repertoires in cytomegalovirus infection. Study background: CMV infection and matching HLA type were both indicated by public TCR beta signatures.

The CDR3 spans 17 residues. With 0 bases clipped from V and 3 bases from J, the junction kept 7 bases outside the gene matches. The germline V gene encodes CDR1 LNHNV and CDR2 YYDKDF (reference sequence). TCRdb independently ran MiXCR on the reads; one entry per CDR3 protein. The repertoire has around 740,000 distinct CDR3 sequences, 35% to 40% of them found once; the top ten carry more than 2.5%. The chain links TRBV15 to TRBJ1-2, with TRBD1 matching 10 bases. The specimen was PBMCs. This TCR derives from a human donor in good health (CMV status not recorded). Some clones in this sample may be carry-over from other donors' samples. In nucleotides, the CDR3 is TGTGCCACCAGCAGAGATAGCCCCGGGACAGGGGACTATGGCTACACCTTC. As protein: CATSRDSPGTGDYGYTF.